This T cell receptor beta chain was identified during a study of OX40 agonist ivuxolimab in advanced cancers. Whole-study context: The group had a mean age of 60 years, ranged from 23 to 79, and was around 86% male. Notes on the study in general: Doses of 0.1 to 3.0 mg/kg were accompanied by clonal expansion of CD4+ and CD8+ blood T cells by week 6.

Cycle 7 day 1, cycle 4 day 1, and baseline were the timepoints at which blood was sampled. Regarding this clone: Its target is not known. The same CDR3 arises from other DNA sequences in this sample as well.

Sequenced by immunoSEQ multiplex PCR; TCRdb stores in-frame clones only, minus some. The sample includes around 23,000 clones, more than 75% of them seen just once. Germline lookup yields CDR1 SGHDT and CDR2 YYEEEE. V dropped 1 base and J dropped 7; count of bases not matched to a gene: 12. The CDR3 covers 18 residues. The genes are TRBV5-6 and TRBJ2-3; 13 bases agree with TRBD2. This TCR came from an adult with an advanced solid tumor such as melanoma, head and neck, liver or kidney cancer. This sample comprised CD4+ or CD8+ T cells sorted from blood, obtained in a trial of the OX40 agonist ivuxolimab. Here the CDR3 DNA reads TGTGCCAGCAGCTTGCTACTAGCGGGAGGGTTAGTGGAGAATACGCAGTATTTT. Amino acids: CASSLLLAGGLVENTQYF.